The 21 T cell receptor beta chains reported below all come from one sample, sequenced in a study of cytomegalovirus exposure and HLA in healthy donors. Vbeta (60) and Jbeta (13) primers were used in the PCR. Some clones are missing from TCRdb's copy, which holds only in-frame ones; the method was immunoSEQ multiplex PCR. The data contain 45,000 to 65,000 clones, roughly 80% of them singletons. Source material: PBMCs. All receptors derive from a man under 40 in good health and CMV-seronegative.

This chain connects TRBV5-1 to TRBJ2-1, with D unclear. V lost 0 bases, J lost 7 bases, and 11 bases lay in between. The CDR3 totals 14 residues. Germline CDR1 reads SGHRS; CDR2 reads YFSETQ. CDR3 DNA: TGCGCCAGCAGCTTGGTTGAAATTACAAATGAGCAGTTCTTC. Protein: CASSLVEITNEQFF.

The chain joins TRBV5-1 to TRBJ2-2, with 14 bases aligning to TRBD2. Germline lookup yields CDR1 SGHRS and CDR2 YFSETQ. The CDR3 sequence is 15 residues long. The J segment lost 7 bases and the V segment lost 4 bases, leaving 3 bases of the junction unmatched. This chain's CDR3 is CASSVTSGRGGELFF. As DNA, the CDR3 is TGCGCCAGCAGCGTGACTAGCGGGAGGGGCGGGGAGCTGTTTTTT.

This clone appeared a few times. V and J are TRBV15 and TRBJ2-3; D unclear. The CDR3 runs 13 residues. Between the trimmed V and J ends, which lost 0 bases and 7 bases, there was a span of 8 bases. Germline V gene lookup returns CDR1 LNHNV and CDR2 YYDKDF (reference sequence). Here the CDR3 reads CATSRDLGYTQYF. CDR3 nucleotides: TGTGCCACCAGCAGAGATCTTGGCTATACGCAGTATTTT.

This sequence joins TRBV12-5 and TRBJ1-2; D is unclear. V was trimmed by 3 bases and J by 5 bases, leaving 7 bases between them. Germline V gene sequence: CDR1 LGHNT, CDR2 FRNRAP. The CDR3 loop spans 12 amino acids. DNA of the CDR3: TGTGCTAGTGGTTTTTCCGGGTATGGCTACACCTTC. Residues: CASGFSGYGYTF.

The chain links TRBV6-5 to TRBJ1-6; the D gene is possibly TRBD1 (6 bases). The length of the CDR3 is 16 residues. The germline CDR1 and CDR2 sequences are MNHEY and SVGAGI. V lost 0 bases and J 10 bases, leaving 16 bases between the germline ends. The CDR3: CASSYSLQGSRSPLHF. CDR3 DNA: TGTGCCAGCAGTTACTCTCTGCAGGGGTCGAGGTCACCCCTCCACTTT.

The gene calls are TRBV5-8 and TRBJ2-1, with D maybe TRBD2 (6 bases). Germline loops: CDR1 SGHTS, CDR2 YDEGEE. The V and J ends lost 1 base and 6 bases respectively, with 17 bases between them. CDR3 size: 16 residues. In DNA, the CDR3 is TGTGCCAGCAGCTTGCTCCGGGGGAGGTTTGCCAATGAGCAGTTCTTC. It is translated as CASSLLRGRFANEQFF.

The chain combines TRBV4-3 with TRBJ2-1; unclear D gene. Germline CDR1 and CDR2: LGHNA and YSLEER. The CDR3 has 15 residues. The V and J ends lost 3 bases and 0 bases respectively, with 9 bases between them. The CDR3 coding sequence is TGCGCCAGCAGCCAGCGGCCCAGCTCCTACAATGAGCAGTTCTTC. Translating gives CASSQRPSSYNEQFF.

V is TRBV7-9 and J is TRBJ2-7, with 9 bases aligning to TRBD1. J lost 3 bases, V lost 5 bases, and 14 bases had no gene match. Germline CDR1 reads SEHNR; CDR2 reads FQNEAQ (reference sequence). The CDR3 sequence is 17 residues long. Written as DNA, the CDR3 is TGTGCCAGCAGCCCATATGGACAGGGGATATCAATCTACGAGCAGTACTTC. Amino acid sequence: CASSPYGQGISIYEQYF.

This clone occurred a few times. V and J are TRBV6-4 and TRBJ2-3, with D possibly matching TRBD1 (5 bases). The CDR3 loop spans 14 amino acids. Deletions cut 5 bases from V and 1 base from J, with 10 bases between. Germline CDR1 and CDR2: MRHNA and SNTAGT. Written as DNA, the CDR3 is TGTGCCAGCAGTCCTAGGGGTGGCACAGATACGCAGTATTTT. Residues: CASSPRGGTDTQYF.

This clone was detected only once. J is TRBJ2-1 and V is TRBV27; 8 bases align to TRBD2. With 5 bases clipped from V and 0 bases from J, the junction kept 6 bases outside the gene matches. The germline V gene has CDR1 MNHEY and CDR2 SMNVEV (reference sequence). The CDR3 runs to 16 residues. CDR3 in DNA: TGTGCCAGCAGTCGAATAGCGGGGAGCTCCTACAATGAGCAGTTCTTC. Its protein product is CASSRIAGSSYNEQFF.

The chain's CDR3 is CASSFGLAGVVVEEQFF. CDR3 nucleotide sequence: TGTGCCAGCAGCTTTGGGCTAGCGGGAGTGGTAGTTGAGGAGCAGTTCTTC. This chain links TRBV7-6 with TRBJ2-1; the match to TRBD2 covers 10 bases. The V segment lost 3 bases and the J segment 10 bases; nucleotides outside the gene matches: 15. This CDR3 has 17 amino acids. The germline gives CDR1 SGHVS, CDR2 FNYEAQ.

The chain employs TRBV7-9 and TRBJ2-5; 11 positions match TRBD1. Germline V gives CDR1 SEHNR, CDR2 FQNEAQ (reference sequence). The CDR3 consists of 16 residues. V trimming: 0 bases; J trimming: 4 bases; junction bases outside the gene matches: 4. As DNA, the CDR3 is TGTGCCAGCAGCTTAGCTGGACAGGGGGCGGGAGAGACCCAGTACTTC. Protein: CASSLAGQGAGETQYF. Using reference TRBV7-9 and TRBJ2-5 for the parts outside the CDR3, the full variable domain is DTGVSQNPRHKITKRGQNVTFRCDPISEHNRLYWYRQTLGQGPEFLTYFQNEAQLEKSRLLSDRFSAERPKGSFSTLEIQRTEQGDSAMYLCASSLAGQGAGETQYFGPGTRLLVL.

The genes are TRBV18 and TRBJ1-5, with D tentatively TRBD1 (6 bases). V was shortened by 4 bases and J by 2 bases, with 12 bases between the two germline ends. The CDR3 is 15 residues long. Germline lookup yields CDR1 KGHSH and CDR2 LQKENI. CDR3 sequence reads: CASSQQGDGNQPQHF. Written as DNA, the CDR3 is TGTGCCAGCTCACAACAGGGTGACGGCAATCAGCCCCAGCATTTT.

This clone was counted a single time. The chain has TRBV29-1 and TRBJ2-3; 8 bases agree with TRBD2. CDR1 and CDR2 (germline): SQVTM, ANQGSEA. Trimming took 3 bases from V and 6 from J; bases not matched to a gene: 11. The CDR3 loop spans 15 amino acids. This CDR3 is CSVDTGLVVWDTQYF. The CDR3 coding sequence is TGCAGCGTTGATACGGGACTAGTGGTTTGGGATACGCAGTATTTT.

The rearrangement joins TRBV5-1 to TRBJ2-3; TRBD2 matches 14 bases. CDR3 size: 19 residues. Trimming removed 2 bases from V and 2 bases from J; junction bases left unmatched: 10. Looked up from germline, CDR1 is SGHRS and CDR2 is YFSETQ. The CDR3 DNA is TGCGCCAGCAGCTTCACCGGGACTAGCGGGGGACCCTACACAGATACGCAGTATTTT. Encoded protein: CASSFTGTSGGPYTDTQYF. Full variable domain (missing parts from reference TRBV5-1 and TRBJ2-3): KAGVTQTPRYLIKTRGQQVTLSCSPISGHRSVSWYQQTPGQGLQFLFEYFSETQRNKGNFPGRFSGRQFSNSRSEMNVSTLELGDSALYLCASSFTGTSGGPYTDTQYFGPGTRLTVL.

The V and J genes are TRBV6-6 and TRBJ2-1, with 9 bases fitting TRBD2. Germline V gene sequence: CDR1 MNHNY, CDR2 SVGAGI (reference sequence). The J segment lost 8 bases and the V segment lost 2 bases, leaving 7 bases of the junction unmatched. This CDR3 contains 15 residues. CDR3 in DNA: TGTGCCAGCAGTTACGTGCGGGGGGGCCTCCATGAGCAGTTCTTC. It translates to CASSYVRGGLHEQFF.

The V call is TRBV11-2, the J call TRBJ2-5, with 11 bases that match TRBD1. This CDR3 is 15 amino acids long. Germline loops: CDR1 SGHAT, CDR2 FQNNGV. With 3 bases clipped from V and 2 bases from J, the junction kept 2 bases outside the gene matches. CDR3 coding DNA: TGTGCCAGCAGCTTGGGGACAGGGGGTCAAGAGACCCAGTACTTC. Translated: CASSLGTGGQETQYF. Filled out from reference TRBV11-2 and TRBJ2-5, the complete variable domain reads EAGVAQSPRYKIIEKRQSVAFWCNPISGHATLYWYQQILGQGPKLLIQFQNNGVVDDSQLPKDRFSAERLKGVDSTLKIQPAKLEDSAVYLCASSLGTGGQETQYFGPGTRLLVL.

The CDR3 reads CASSKRGQGSSYNEQFF. The CDR3 DNA follows: TGTGCCAGTAGCAAGAGGGGACAGGGAAGCTCCTACAATGAGCAGTTCTTC. The chain couples TRBV19 to TRBJ2-1, with 9 nucleotides matching TRBD1. The CDR3 consists of 17 residues. The J segment lost 0 bases and the V segment lost 6 bases, leaving 9 bases of the junction unmatched. Looked up from germline, CDR1 is LNHDA and CDR2 is SQIVND (reference sequence).

The CDR3 sequence: CASSLDTGTVINYGYTF. The CDR3 region has the DNA TGCGCCAGCAGCTTGGATACCGGGACAGTCATTAACTATGGCTACACCTTC. The rearrangement links TRBV5-1 to TRBJ1-2; 7 nucleotides match TRBD1. Germline V gene sequence: CDR1 SGHRS, CDR2 YFSETQ. The ends lost 0 bases at V and 1 base at J; junction bases unmatched: 9. This CDR3 contains 17 residues. Full variable domain (rest looked up from reference TRBV5-1 and TRBJ1-2): KAGVTQTPRYLIKTRGQQVTLSCSPISGHRSVSWYQQTPGQGLQFLFEYFSETQRNKGNFPGRFSGRQFSNSRSEMNVSTLELGDSALYLCASSLDTGTVINYGYTFGSGTRLTVV.

The CDR3 DNA reads TGCGCCAGCAGCTTGGAAAGCGCTGGGGCCAACGTCCTGACTTTC. This encodes CASSLESAGANVLTF. The chain couples TRBV5-1 to TRBJ2-6, with no clear D. Per germline, CDR1 SGHRS and CDR2 YFSETQ. The CDR3 is made up of 15 amino acids. V was cut by 0 bases and J by 2 bases, with 6 bases left in between.

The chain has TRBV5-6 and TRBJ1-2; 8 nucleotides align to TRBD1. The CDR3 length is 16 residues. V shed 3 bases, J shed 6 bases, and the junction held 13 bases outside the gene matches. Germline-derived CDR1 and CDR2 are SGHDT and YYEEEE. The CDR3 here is CASSWTTGVFMNGYTF. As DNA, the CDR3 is TGTGCCAGCAGCTGGACGACAGGGGTGTTTATGAATGGCTACACCTTC.